The source of this T cell receptor (beta chain) is a study of T cells in Graves' hyperthyroidism and ophthalmopathy. The wider study: It was at initial diagnosis, before any treatment, that peripheral blood was collected.

Amplified TCR beta CDR3 regions came from RNA transcripts. With the HTBI primer set, the TCR CDR3 went through a first round of RT-PCR. TCRdb used MiXCR to reprocess the multiplex PCR reads, holding one entry per CDR3 protein. This table holds 400,000 to 500,000 distinct CDR3 sequences, roughly 14% found once. The length of the CDR3 is 12 residues. The germline CDR1 and CDR2 sequences are DFQATT and SNEGSKA (reference sequence). Overall study results and limits: Model output signaled ophthalmopathy a median around 6.9 months ahead of onset.

This clonotype occurred many times. Its target is unknown. Sequenced input: blood. The origin of this receptor is a man aged 18 to 30 with Graves' ophthalmopathy. J is TRBJ2-1 and V is TRBV20-1; TRBD2 matches 7 bases. CDR3 nucleotide sequence: TGCAGACCTAGCGGAGGGAACAATGAGCAGTTCTTC. Residues: CRPSGGNNEQFF.